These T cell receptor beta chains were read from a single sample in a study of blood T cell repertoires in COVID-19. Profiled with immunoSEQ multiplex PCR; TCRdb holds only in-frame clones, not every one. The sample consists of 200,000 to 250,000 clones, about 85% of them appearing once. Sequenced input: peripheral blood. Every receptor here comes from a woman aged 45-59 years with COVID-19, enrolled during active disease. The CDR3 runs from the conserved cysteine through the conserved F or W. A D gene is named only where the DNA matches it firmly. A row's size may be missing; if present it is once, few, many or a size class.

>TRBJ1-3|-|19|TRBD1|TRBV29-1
CSVEDPGGQGPYSGNTIYF
TGCAGCGTTGAAGATCCCGGGGGACAGGGACCTTACTCTGGAAACACCATATATTTT
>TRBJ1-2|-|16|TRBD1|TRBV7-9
CASSLAGTGGVFGYTF
TGTGCCAGCAGCTTAGCTGGGACAGGGGGTGTGTTTGGCTACACCTTC
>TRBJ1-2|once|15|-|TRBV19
CASSIDQGSNYGYTF
TGTGCCAGTAGTATAGACCAGGGGTCCAACTATGGCTACACCTTC
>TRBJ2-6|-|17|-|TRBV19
CASSRSQGLSGANVLTF
TGTGCCAGTAGCAGAAGTCAGGGCCTCTCTGGGGCCAACGTCCTGACTTTC
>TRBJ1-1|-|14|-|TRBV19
CASSPSTANTEAFF
TGTGCCAGTAGTCCTAGCACGGCGAACACTGAAGCTTTCTTT
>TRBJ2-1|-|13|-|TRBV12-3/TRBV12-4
CASSLARAAEQFF
TGTGCCAGCAGTTTAGCGAGGGCAGCAGAGCAGTTCTTC
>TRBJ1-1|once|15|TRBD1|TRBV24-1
CATSDSTGLNTEAFF
TGTGCCACCAGTGACTCGACAGGGTTGAACACTGAAGCTTTCTTT
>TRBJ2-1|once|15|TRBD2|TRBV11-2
CASSSGTSGGDEQFF
TGTGCCAGCAGCTCCGGGACTAGCGGTGGGGATGAGCAGTTCTTC
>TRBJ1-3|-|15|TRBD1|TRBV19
CASTDPQGVGNTIYF
TGTGCCAGTACCGACCCACAGGGGGTCGGAAACACCATATATTTT
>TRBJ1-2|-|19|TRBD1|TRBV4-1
CASSPLAAGTGKAWDGYTF
TGCGCCAGCAGCCCCCTCGCCGCTGGGACAGGGAAGGCCTGGGATGGCTACACCTTC
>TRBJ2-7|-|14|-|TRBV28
CATSTDYRTYEQYF
TGTGCCACCTCGACCGACTATCGAACCTACGAGCAGTACTTC
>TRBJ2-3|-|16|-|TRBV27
CASSLIGQSYIDTQYF
TGTGCCAGCAGTTTAATAGGACAGTCTTATATAGATACGCAGTATTTT
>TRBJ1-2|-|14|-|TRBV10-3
CANSGPFEGDGYTF
TGTGCCAACTCCGGGCCCTTCGAAGGGGATGGCTACACCTTC
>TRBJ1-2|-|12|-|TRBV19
CASTRDNYGYTF
TGTGCCAGTACGAGAGATAACTATGGCTACACCTTC
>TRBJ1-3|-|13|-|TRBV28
CASSFGQGNTIYF
TGTGCCAGCAGTTTTGGACAGGGAAACACCATATATTTT
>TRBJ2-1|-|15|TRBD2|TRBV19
CATQAGASSYNEQFF
TGTGCCACCCAAGCGGGGGCGTCCTCCTACAATGAGCAGTTCTTC
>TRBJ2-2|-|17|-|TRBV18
CASSPPVRGSNTGELFF
TGTGCCAGCTCACCACCAGTCCGGGGGTCGAACACCGGGGAGCTGTTTTTT